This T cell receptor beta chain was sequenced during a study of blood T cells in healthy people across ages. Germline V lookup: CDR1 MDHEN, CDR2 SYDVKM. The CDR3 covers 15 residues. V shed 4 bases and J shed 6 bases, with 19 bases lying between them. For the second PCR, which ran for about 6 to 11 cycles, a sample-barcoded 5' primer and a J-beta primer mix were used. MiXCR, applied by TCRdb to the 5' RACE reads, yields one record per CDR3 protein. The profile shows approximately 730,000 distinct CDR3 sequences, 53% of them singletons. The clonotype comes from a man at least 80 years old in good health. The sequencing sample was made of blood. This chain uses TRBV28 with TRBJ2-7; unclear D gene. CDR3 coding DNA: TGTGCCAGCAGTTCAACAGTTACAGAAATCGGCGAGCAGTACTTC. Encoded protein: CASSSTVTEIGEQYF.